The 31 T cell receptor beta chains reported below all come from one sample, sequenced in a study of blood T cell repertoires in COVID-19. The assay was immunoSEQ multiplex PCR, and TCRdb's table has in-frame clones only and misses some. Counted here are 300,000 to 450,000 clones, about 87% occurring once; the ten biggest clones make up 2.3%. Material for sequencing was peripheral blood. Receptors originate from a woman between 55 and 75 years old with COVID-19, enrolled during active disease.

This clone has a single count. V is TRBV5-1 and J is TRBJ2-5, with D unclear. V dropped 1 base and J dropped 3 bases, with 7 bases sitting between them. The CDR3 extends over 13 amino acids. The germline gives CDR1 SGHRS, CDR2 YFSETQ. This chain's CDR3 is CASSLSPEETQYF. Here the CDR3 DNA reads TGCGCCAGCAGCTTGTCTCCGGAAGAGACCCAGTACTTC.

The chain links TRBV3-1 (or the pseudogene TRBV3-2) to TRBJ2-7, with a weak D call TRBD2 (5 bases). Trimming took off 4 bases at V and 4 bases at J, with 8 bases between the two ends. This CDR3 spans 12 amino acids. Germline values: CDR1 LGHDT, CDR2 YNNKEL (reference sequence). The DNA for the CDR3 is TGTGCCAGCAGCCGGACTTCTTACGAGCAGTACTTC. It translates to CASSRTSYEQYF.

This clone was recorded many times. V gene TRBV4-2 combines with J gene TRBJ1-2; unclear D gene. CDR1 and CDR2 (germline): LGHNA, YNFKEQ. Deletions cut 3 bases from V and 5 bases from J, with 7 bases between. The CDR3 is 12 residues long. The CDR3 sequence is CASSQEGYGYTF. In DNA, the CDR3 is TGTGCCAGCAGCCAGGAGGGTTATGGCTACACCTTC.

The CDR3 DNA follows: TGTGCCAGCAGCCCTGAGGGTCGTGCTGGCAATCAGCCCCAGCATTTT. As protein: CASSPEGRAGNQPQHF. The chain couples TRBV7-6 to TRBJ1-5; D not resolved. Germline V gene sequence: CDR1 SGHVS, CDR2 FNYEAQ. V lost 5 bases, J lost 2 bases, and 16 bases lay in between. The CDR3 loop spans 16 amino acids.

This clone occurred a few times. This chain links TRBV30 with TRBJ1-1; D perhaps matches TRBD1 (6 bases). V was cut by 5 bases and J by 4 bases, with 14 bases left in between. Germline-derived CDR1 and CDR2 are GTSNPN and SVGIG (reference sequence). This CDR3 spans 13 amino acids. CDR3 region: CAWCYRAGTEAFF. The CDR3 DNA sequence: TGTGCCTGGTGTTACAGGGCGGGCACTGAAGCTTTCTTT.

This chain's CDR3 is CASSLYGRRETQYF. DNA of the CDR3: TGTGCCAGCAGCTTATATGGCAGGCGAGAGACCCAGTACTTC. This chain links TRBV13 with TRBJ2-5; D not certain. Germline CDR1 PRHDT, CDR2 FYEKMQ (reference sequence). The germline V and J ends were trimmed by 2 bases and 4 bases, with 11 bases remaining between them. CDR3 length: 14 residues.

The chain uses TRBV5-1 and TRBJ1-1; 8 positions agree with TRBD1. This CDR3 is built from 14 residues. In germline, CDR1 is SGHRS, CDR2 YFSETQ. V dropped 5 bases and J dropped 2; count of bases not matched to a gene: 5. CDR3 in amino acids: CASREGTGNTEAFF. The CDR3 DNA reads as TGCGCCAGCAGGGAAGGGACAGGAAACACTGAAGCTTTCTTT.

This chain connects TRBV11-3 to TRBJ2-1; a weak D match, TRBD2 (6 bases). The CDR3 spans 15 residues. The germline V gene encodes CDR1 SGHNT and CDR2 YENEEA. Trimming removed 3 bases from V and 2 bases from J, with 11 bases in between. The DNA of the CDR3 is TGTGCCAGCAGCTTGGGGGGTCTTGCCTACAATGAGCAGTTCTTC. Amino acids: CASSLGGLAYNEQFF.

The gene calls are TRBV12-5 and TRBJ2-3; 8 bases line up with TRBD1. The trim removed 6 bases at V and 0 bases at J, leaving 5 bases unmatched. Germline CDR1 is LGHNT and CDR2 is FRNRAP. The CDR3 is made up of 15 amino acids. The CDR3 coding sequence is TGTGCTAGTGGGGTGGACAGGGCGAGCACAGATACGCAGTATTTT. This encodes CASGVDRASTDTQYF.

The chain links TRBV19 to TRBJ1-5; TRBD1 matches 9 bases. The CDR3 extends over 15 amino acids. In germline, CDR1 is LNHDA, CDR2 SQIVND (reference sequence). V lost 3 bases, J lost 7 bases, and 7 bases stayed unmatched. This CDR3 reads CASSIGTGWAQPQHF. DNA for the CDR3: TGTGCCAGTAGTATTGGGACAGGGTGGGCGCAGCCCCAGCATTTT. Combining the CDR3 with reference TRBV19 and TRBJ1-5 gives the whole variable domain DGGITQSPKYLFRKEGQNVTLSCEQNLNHDAMYWYRQDPGQGLRLIYYSQIVNDFQKGDIAEGYSVSREKKESFPLTVTSAQKNPTAFYLCASSIGTGWAQPQHFGDGTRLSIL.

The genes are TRBV27 and TRBJ1-6; maybe TRBD1 (6 bases). The CDR3 runs to 15 residues. With 3 bases removed from V and 4 bases from J, the gap between germline ends came to 10 bases. The germline CDR1 and CDR2 sequences are MNHEY and SMNVEV (reference sequence). CDR3 loop: CASSLTGPYNSPLHF. As DNA, the CDR3 is TGTGCCAGCAGTTTGACAGGTCCATATAATTCACCCCTCCACTTT.

For the CDR3, the DNA is TGTGCCAGCAGGACAGGGGGCTCTACAGATACGCAGTATTTT. Protein: CASRTGGSTDTQYF. The J gene is TRBJ2-3, the V gene TRBV6-5; 10 bases are shared with TRBD1. The germline CDR1 and CDR2 sequences are MNHEY and SVGAGI. The CDR3 length is 14 residues. V lost 6 bases to trimming and J lost 3 bases; unmatched junction nucleotides: 3.

The chain recombines TRBV28 with TRBJ2-1, with TRBD1 matching 8 bases. Losses at the gene ends were 4 bases for V and 1 base for J; bases not matched to a gene: 6. CDR3 length: 16 amino acids. Germline V CDR1 and CDR2: MDHEN, SYDVKM. The CDR3 spells CASSSYTGGSYNEQFF. CDR3 coding DNA: TGTGCCAGCAGTTCCTATACAGGGGGGTCCTACAATGAGCAGTTCTTC.

This rearrangement joins TRBV28 to TRBJ1-4, with D perhaps matching TRBD1 (6 bases). Per the germline V gene, CDR1 is MDHEN and CDR2 is SYDVKM. This CDR3 is built from 13 residues. V was clipped by 7 bases and J by 14 bases, with 20 bases between them. Here the CDR3 reads CASKDGQRLFLFF. The CDR3 DNA is TGTGCCAGCAAAGACGGACAGCGTTTGTTCCTGTTTTTT.

V gene TRBV28 combines with J gene TRBJ2-7; weak D call: TRBD1 (6 bases). Germline values: CDR1 MDHEN, CDR2 SYDVKM. This CDR3 comprises 15 residues. V was trimmed by 6 bases and J by 2 bases, leaving 17 bases between them. The CDR3 loop reads CASRRTGTPTYEQYF. DNA of the CDR3: TGTGCCAGCAGACGTACCGGGACACCAACCTACGAGCAGTACTTC.

In nucleotides, the CDR3 is TGTGCCAGCAGTTATGCTGGAGGACAGGCACGTTTTGGCTACACCTTC. This codes for CASSYAGGQARFGYTF. This chain uses TRBV6-5 with TRBJ1-2; 7 bases line up with TRBD1. V shed 3 bases and J 7 bases; nucleotides not matched to a gene: 14. This CDR3 contains 16 residues. Germline V gene lookup returns CDR1 MNHEY and CDR2 SVGAGI.

The V gene is TRBV5-4, the J gene TRBJ2-5, with TRBD1 as a possible D gene (6 bases). CDR1 and CDR2 from the germline V gene are SGHNT and YYREEE (reference sequence). This CDR3 region has 14 residues. Trimming took off 6 bases at V and 4 bases at J, with 16 bases between the two ends. The DNA of the CDR3 is TGTGCCAGCACCTACCCTCAACAGGGAGAGACCCAGTACTTC. Translation gives CASTYPQQGETQYF.

This clone was seen once. The chain joins TRBV5-4 to TRBJ2-3, with D possibly being TRBD1 (7 bases). CDR3 length: 15 residues. The ends were cut back, 1 base at V and 4 bases at J, with 13 bases in the middle. The V gene's germline CDR1 is SGHNT and CDR2 YYREEE (reference sequence). In nucleotides, the CDR3 is TGTGCCAGCAGCTTGCCAGGGGGGAGGTCAGATACGCAGTATTTT. This codes for CASSLPGGRSDTQYF.

In its sample, this clone was seen a few times. The rearrangement joins TRBV5-6 to TRBJ1-1; TRBD1 agrees at 7 bases. The J segment lost 0 bases and the V segment lost 2 bases, leaving 1 base of the junction unmatched. This CDR3 spans 14 amino acids. Germline values: CDR1 SGHDT, CDR2 YYEEEE. DNA for the CDR3: TGTGCCAGCAGCTTAGACAGGGTGAACACTGAAGCTTTCTTT. The encoded protein is CASSLDRVNTEAFF.

The V call is TRBV20-1, the J call TRBJ2-7; 8 positions match TRBD2. Trimming removed 6 bases from V and 3 bases from J; junction bases left unmatched: 10. This CDR3 comprises 14 residues. Germline CDR1 and CDR2: DFQATT and SNEGSKA (reference sequence). The CDR3 protein is CSASTGGVNYEQYF. CDR3 nucleotides: TGCAGTGCAAGTACCGGGGGGGTGAACTACGAGCAGTACTTC.

The rearrangement uses TRBV29-1 and TRBJ1-4; 9 bases align to TRBD1. This CDR3 comprises 13 residues. CDR1 and CDR2 (germline): SQVTM, ANQGSEA. The V and J ends lost 7 bases and 6 bases, in that order; junction bases with no gene match: 6. The CDR3 DNA is TGCAGCGGCGCGGGACAGGGATATGAAAAACTGTTTTTT. Protein: CSGAGQGYEKLFF.

This clone was detected once. The chain couples TRBV6-5 to TRBJ1-2, with D possibly being TRBD1 (5 bases). V was trimmed by 6 bases and J by 4 bases, leaving 15 bases between them. CDR1 is MNHEY and CDR2 is SVGAGI in the germline V gene. The CDR3 sequence is 14 residues long. The CDR3 spells CASRSGRGPYGYTF. The CDR3 DNA is TGTGCCAGCAGATCAGGGAGGGGACCCTATGGCTACACCTTC.

J is TRBJ2-5 and V is TRBV7-2, with TRBD1 identical over 8 bases. V shed 5 bases, J shed 6 bases, and the junction held 20 bases outside the gene matches. The CDR3 is made up of 18 amino acids. Per germline, CDR1 SGHTA and CDR2 FQGNSA. CDR3 in amino acids: CASSVRGTTGQGGKTQYF. CDR3 DNA: TGTGCCAGCAGCGTTAGGGGGACGACAGGACAGGGTGGAAAGACCCAGTACTTC.

The chain employs TRBV28 and TRBJ1-2; D possibly corresponds to TRBD1 (5 bases). This CDR3 contains 14 residues. Per the germline V gene, CDR1 is MDHEN and CDR2 is SYDVKM. Trimming cost V 5 bases and J 3 bases, with 13 bases left between them. CDR3 nucleotides: TGTGCCAGCAGTCCATTTACAGGATACTATGGCTACACCTTC. Amino acid sequence: CASSPFTGYYGYTF.

V gene TRBV9 combines with J gene TRBJ1-6, with 8 bases aligning to TRBD1. Germline V lookup: CDR1 SGDLS, CDR2 YYNGEE. The CDR3 has 14 residues. With V trimmed by 4 bases and J by 8 bases, 5 bases remained unmatched. The CDR3 reads CASSPWTGYSPLHF. The CDR3 nucleotides read TGTGCCAGCAGCCCGTGGACAGGGTATTCACCCCTCCACTTT.

The chain carries TRBV5-1 and TRBJ2-2; 9 nucleotides line up with TRBD2. Germline V gene lookup returns CDR1 SGHRS and CDR2 YFSETQ. The CDR3 covers 15 residues. Trimming took 4 bases from V and 6 from J; bases not matched to a gene: 7. CDR3 sequence reads: CASSAGTSPSGELFF. DNA of the CDR3: TGCGCCAGCAGCGCCGGGACTAGCCCCTCCGGGGAGCTGTTTTTT.

The chain uses TRBV6-1 and TRBJ1-4, with 10 bases that match TRBD1. Germline V lookup: CDR1 MNHNS, CDR2 SASEGT. The junction had 2 bases not matched to a gene; V was cut back by 5 bases and J by 8 bases. This CDR3 has 13 amino acids. Here the CDR3 reads CASSWGQGEKLFF. The CDR3 region has the DNA TGTGCCAGCAGTTGGGGACAGGGGGAAAAACTGTTTTTT.

The rearrangement uses TRBV5-4 and TRBJ2-5; 7 positions agree with TRBD2. CDR1 and CDR2 from the germline V gene are SGHNT and YYREEE (reference sequence). Unmatched junction bases numbered 4, after V lost 5 bases and J lost 0 bases. This CDR3 spans 14 amino acids. The CDR3 coding sequence is TGTGCCAGCAGTCCTCGGGGGGACCAAGAGACCCAGTACTTC. Translation gives CASSPRGDQETQYF.

The gene calls are TRBV12-3 or TRBV12-4 and TRBJ2-7, with 8 bases matching TRBD1. The CDR3 contains 13 residues. Unmatched junction bases numbered 4, after V lost 4 bases and J lost 5 bases. The CDR3 sequence: CASSWDRSNEQYF. The CDR3 coding sequence is TGTGCCAGCAGTTGGGACAGGTCCAACGAGCAGTACTTC.

The gene calls are TRBV5-1 and TRBJ2-5; the match to TRBD1 covers 8 bases. This CDR3 spans 16 amino acids. The J segment lost 4 bases and the V segment lost 4 bases, leaving 12 bases of the junction unmatched. Per germline, CDR1 SGHRS and CDR2 YFSETQ. The DNA for the CDR3 is TGCGCCAGCAGCGCGATCCCAGGGGGCATAGGAGAGACCCAGTACTTC. It encodes CASSAIPGGIGETQYF.

CDR3 sequence: CASSYSGALYGYTF. The CDR3 coding sequence is TGTGCCAGCAGTTACTCGGGGGCTCTTTATGGCTACACCTTC. This chain links TRBV6-6 with TRBJ1-2, with D perhaps TRBD1 (6 bases). The CDR3 loop spans 14 amino acids. V was cut by 0 bases and J by 5 bases, with 10 bases left in between. From germline, CDR1 is MNHNY and CDR2 SVGAGI (reference sequence).